Below, 24 T cell receptor beta chains from the same sample are listed, as sequenced in a study of cytomegalovirus exposure and HLA in healthy donors. Amplification used 60 Vbeta primers and 13 Jbeta primers. Sequencing used immunoSEQ multiplex PCR; TCRdb keeps in-frame clones, though not all of them. The table records more than 80,000 clones, about 64% of them present only once. Sequencing was carried out using PBMCs. The source is a female donor in good health and CMV-seronegative.

The chain combines TRBV29-1 with TRBJ1-1, with D hard to call. Trimming shortened V by 6 bases and J by 5 bases, and 10 bases separated the two germline ends. Germline lookup yields CDR1 SQVTM and CDR2 ANQGSEA. The length of the CDR3 is 11 residues. The chain's CDR3 is CSVAEGTEAFF. The CDR3 DNA follows: TGCAGCGTGGCGGAAGGAACTGAAGCTTTCTTT.

This chain uses TRBV7-2 with TRBJ2-3, with 7 bases fitting TRBD1. Germline V gene data show CDR1 as SGHTA and CDR2 as FQGNSA. Trimming removed 5 bases from V and 2 bases from J; junction bases left unmatched: 4. CDR3 length equals 14 residues. In nucleotides, the CDR3 is TGTGCCAGCAGCCCCACAGGGGCCACAGATACGCAGTATTTT. Translating it yields CASSPTGATDTQYF.

The V call is TRBV14, the J call TRBJ2-7; 7 bases match TRBD1. Germline V gene sequence: CDR1 SGHDN, CDR2 FVKESK. This CDR3 is built from 17 residues. V shed 5 bases, J shed 1 base, and the junction held 14 bases outside the gene matches. The CDR3 coding sequence is TGTGCCAGCAGCAAAGGGTTTACAGGGGCTTGGTCCTACGAGCAGTACTTC. Protein product: CASSKGFTGAWSYEQYF.

This chain links TRBV27 with TRBJ2-3; 7 nucleotides agree with TRBD2. Germline CDR1 reads MNHEY; CDR2 reads SMNVEV (reference sequence). The junction had 6 bases not matched to a gene; V was cut back by 2 bases and J by 4 bases. The CDR3 is made up of 15 amino acids. As DNA, the CDR3 is TGTGCCAGCAGTTTAGATCGGGGGAGGGCAGATACGCAGTATTTT. Protein: CASSLDRGRADTQYF.

Only one count was recorded for this clone. This chain connects TRBV6-5 to TRBJ2-7; D is possibly TRBD2 (5 bases). CDR3 length: 15 amino acids. V was cut by 4 bases and J by 5 bases, with 18 bases left in between. CDR1 MNHEY and CDR2 SVGAGI come from the germline V gene. The CDR3 coding sequence is TGTGCCAGCAGTTCTCTCTGGGAGAACGGGCACGAGCAGTACTTC. It codes for CASSSLWENGHEQYF.

The chain has TRBV29-1 and TRBJ1-1; D ambiguous. Deletions cut 5 bases from V and 1 base from J, with 14 bases between. The CDR3 spans 14 residues. The germline gives CDR1 SQVTM, CDR2 ANQGSEA. The CDR3: CSVRPWASNTEAFF. In DNA form, the CDR3 reads TGCAGCGTTCGCCCTTGGGCCTCGAACACTGAAGCTTTCTTT.

This clone has only a few counts. The V and J genes are TRBV7-9 and TRBJ2-7; 15 bases align to TRBD2. The ends lost 5 bases at V and 4 bases at J; junction bases unmatched: 6. CDR1 is SEHNR, CDR2 FQNEAQ, per germline (reference sequence). This CDR3 spans 16 amino acids. DNA for the CDR3: TGTGCCAGCAGCCGATCCGGGACTAGCGGGAGGTACGAGCAGTACTTC. It specifies CASSRSGTSGRYEQYF.

This clone was detected a few times. CDR3 sequence: CASSPRMDTGSDTQYF. The DNA of the CDR3 is TGCGCCAGCAGCCCAAGGATGGACACTGGGTCAGATACGCAGTATTTT. The chain recombines TRBV4-3 with TRBJ2-3; D perhaps matches TRBD1 (5 bases). Germline-derived CDR1 and CDR2 are LGHNA and YSLEER. CDR3 length: 16 residues. V gave up 4 bases and J gave up 4 bases, with 18 bases separating them.

The rearrangement uses TRBV7-9 and TRBJ2-7; 9 bases fit TRBD1. This CDR3 region has 15 residues. Unmatched junction bases numbered 5, after V lost 4 bases and J lost 1 base. Germline V CDR1 and CDR2: SEHNR, FQNEAQ (reference sequence). Written as DNA, the CDR3 is TGTGCCAGCAGCTCACAGGGGGCAGGGTCCTACGAGCAGTACTTC. It is translated as CASSSQGAGSYEQYF.

The chain joins TRBV15 to TRBJ2-5; D remains ambiguous. The CDR3 has 11 amino acids. In germline, CDR1 is LNHNV, CDR2 YYDKDF (reference sequence). V was clipped by 4 bases and J by 2 bases, with 2 bases between them. The CDR3 coding sequence is TGTGCCACCAGCATACAAGAGACCCAGTACTTC. Its protein is CATSIQETQYF.

This clone was observed a few times. This rearrangement joins TRBV5-4 to TRBJ1-1; weak D call: TRBD1 (6 bases). Trimming stripped 0 bases from V and 1 base from J, with 10 bases between. From germline, CDR1 is SGHNT and CDR2 YYREEE (reference sequence). The CDR3 consists of 15 residues. Here the CDR3 DNA reads TGTGCCAGCAGCTTGGAAAGGGACAAGAACACTGAAGCTTTCTTT. It specifies CASSLERDKNTEAFF.

This clone was recorded once. The chain recombines TRBV6-5 with TRBJ2-5, with 8 positions matching TRBD1. With V trimmed by 6 bases and J by 1 base, 7 bases remained unmatched. CDR3 size: 15 residues. The germline gives CDR1 MNHEY, CDR2 SVGAGI. Here the CDR3 DNA reads TGTGCCAGCAGACACAGGACAGGGCTCCAAGAGACCCAGTACTTC. Protein sequence: CASRHRTGLQETQYF.

The gene calls are TRBV6-5 and TRBJ2-1; 8 bases are shared with TRBD2. V lost 6 bases, J lost 9 bases, and 13 bases stayed unmatched. The germline V gene has CDR1 MNHEY and CDR2 SVGAGI. The CDR3 is 15 residues long. The CDR3 loop is CASSLGLAGPGEQFF. CDR3 nucleotides: TGTGCCAGCAGCCTTGGACTAGCAGGTCCCGGTGAGCAGTTCTTC.

Only a few counts were recorded for this clone. J is TRBJ2-7 and V is TRBV30; 7 nucleotides line up with TRBD1. The CDR3 is 20 residues long. Germline values: CDR1 GTSNPN, CDR2 SVGIG (reference sequence). J gave up 3 bases and V 3 bases, and 26 bases lay outside the gene matches. The CDR3 protein is CAWRGHWEKGAMIPSYEQYF. DNA of the CDR3: TGTGCCTGGAGAGGCCATTGGGAAAAGGGGGCGATGATACCGAGCTACGAGCAGTACTTC.

This clone was picked up a small number of times. The CDR3 sequence is CASSLDGPYEQYF. CDR3 bases: TGTGCCAGCAGCTTGGATGGGCCCTACGAGCAGTACTTC. The chain couples TRBV5-4 to TRBJ2-7, with D hard to call. CDR3 length: 13 amino acids. With 0 bases removed from V and 2 bases from J, the gap between germline ends came to 6 bases. CDR1 SGHNT and CDR2 YYREEE come from the germline V gene (reference sequence). Full variable domain (missing parts from reference TRBV5-4 and TRBJ2-7): ETGVTQSPTHLIKTRGQQVTLRCSSQSGHNTVSWYQQALGQGPQFIFQYYREEENGRGNFPPRFSGLQFPNYSSELNVNALELDDSALYLCASSLDGPYEQYFGPGTRLTVT.

This rearrangement joins TRBV2 to TRBJ2-1; no clear D gene. The CDR3 has 16 residues. The germline V gene encodes CDR1 SNHLY and CDR2 FYNNEI. Between the trimmed V and J ends, which lost 3 bases and 4 bases, there was a span of 16 bases. Here the CDR3 reads CASSDVSLVLYNEQFF. Here the CDR3 DNA reads TGTGCCAGCAGTGATGTTTCCCTAGTTTTATACAATGAGCAGTTCTTC. Based on the CDR3 plus reference TRBV2 and TRBJ2-1, the full variable domain is EPEVTQTPSHQVTQMGQEVILRCVPISNHLYFYWYRQILGQKVEFLVSFYNNEISEKSEIFDDQFSVERPDGSNFTLKIRSTKLEDSAMYFCASSDVSLVLYNEQFFGPGTRLTVL.

This chain uses TRBV18 with TRBJ2-1; 7 bases agree with TRBD2. In germline, CDR1 is KGHSH, CDR2 LQKENI. Trimming cost V 3 bases and J 0 bases; bases outside gene matches: 8. The CDR3 has 17 amino acids. The CDR3 loop reads CASSPQIAGLSYNEQFF. CDR3 in DNA: TGTGCCAGCTCACCCCAAATAGCGGGTCTCTCCTACAATGAGCAGTTCTTC.

The J gene is TRBJ1-2, the V gene TRBV4-1; 8 bases are a match to TRBD1. The CDR3 is 15 residues long. Germline CDR1 reads MGHRA; CDR2 reads YSYEKL. Germline trimming cut 6 bases from V and 4 bases from J; bases unmatched to any gene: 10. This CDR3 is CASSLQGAQAYGYTF. CDR3 DNA: TGCGCCAGCAGTCTCCAGGGGGCGCAGGCCTATGGCTACACCTTC.

The rearrangement uses TRBV7-9 and TRBJ2-1, with unresolved D. The CDR3 consists of 11 residues. Germline V CDR1 and CDR2: SEHNR, FQNEAQ (reference sequence). V was cut by 4 bases and J by 6 bases, with 4 bases left in between. The CDR3 DNA follows: TGTGCCAGCAGCTGGAGCAATGAGCAGTTCTTC. It codes for CASSWSNEQFF.

This clone was seen only a few times. The chain carries TRBV11-3 and TRBJ2-1, with 10 bases identical to TRBD1. Germline trimming cut 5 bases from V and 7 bases from J; bases unmatched to any gene: 8. Germline CDR1 reads SGHNT; CDR2 reads YENEEA. The CDR3 extends over 15 amino acids. The CDR3 reads CASSRGGQGMNEQFF. DNA of the CDR3: TGTGCCAGCAGCCGAGGGGGACAGGGGATGAATGAGCAGTTCTTC. Variable domain in full (rest from reference TRBV11-3 and TRBJ2-1): EAGVVQSPRYKIIEKKQPVAFWCNPISGHNTLYWYLQNLGQGPELLIRYENEEAVDDSQLPKDRFSAERLKGVDSTLKIQPAELGDSAVYLCASSRGGQGMNEQFFGPGTRLTVL.

This clone has a handful of counts. The chain couples TRBV5-4 to TRBJ1-2; possibly TRBD1 for D (6 bases). The V end was cut by 5 bases, the J end by 4 bases, with 15 bases between. The length of the CDR3 is 14 residues. Germline loops: CDR1 SGHNT, CDR2 YYREEE (reference sequence). CDR3: CASRRQGKSYGYTF. Written as DNA, the CDR3 is TGTGCCAGCAGGCGGCAGGGGAAGAGCTATGGCTACACCTTC.

As DNA, the CDR3 is TGTGCCAGCTCATATGGGACACACTCCTACGAGCAGTACTTC. This sequence encodes CASSYGTHSYEQYF. The V call is TRBV18, the J call TRBJ2-7; D may be TRBD1 (6 bases). Germline V gene data show CDR1 as KGHSH and CDR2 as LQKENI. V dropped 5 bases and J dropped 0 bases, with 11 bases sitting between them. The CDR3 loop spans 14 amino acids.

The V and J genes are TRBV5-4 and TRBJ2-2; 9 positions match TRBD2. J lost 5 bases, V lost 5 bases, and 10 bases had no gene match. The germline gives CDR1 SGHNT, CDR2 YYREEE (reference sequence). The CDR3 contains 16 residues. CDR3 coding DNA: TGTGCCAGCAGTATCCCGGGACTAGCAGGAACCGGGGAGCTGTTTTTT. Its protein product is CASSIPGLAGTGELFF.

This clone was recorded only once. CDR3 DNA: TGTGCCAGCAGTTACCGGGACAGCTTCAATCAGCCCCAGCATTTT. Amino acid sequence: CASSYRDSFNQPQHF. This chain connects TRBV28 to TRBJ1-5; 7 bases match TRBD1. The CDR3 extends over 15 amino acids. The germline gives CDR1 MDHEN, CDR2 SYDVKM. The trim removed 4 bases at V and 3 bases at J, leaving 6 bases unmatched. Full variable domain (outside the CDR3, taken from reference TRBV28 and TRBJ1-5): DVKVTQSSRYLVKRTGEKVFLECVQDMDHENMFWYRQDPGLGLRLIYFSYDVKMKEKGDIPEGYSVSREKKERFSLILESASTNQTSMYLCASSYRDSFNQPQHFGDGTRLSIL.